The rows below give T cell receptor beta chains drawn from one sample of a study of regulatory T cells in long-lasting Graves disease. TCRdb called the multiplex PCR reads again in MiXCR, with one record for every CDR3 protein. The table records 350,000 to 550,000 distinct CDR3 sequences, 12% to 15% of them present only once. The same data also went into a second study, on T cells in Graves' hyperthyroidism and ophthalmopathy.

The input for sequencing was peripheral blood mononuclear cells (PBMCs), taken at new diagnosis, from a patient treated with antithyroid drugs. Every receptor here comes from a woman between 50 and 59 years old with Graves disease. The CDR3 runs from the conserved cysteine through the conserved F or W. The order of the fields is clone size, V gene, J gene, D gene, CDR3 protein, CDR3 DNA. D genes are given only for firm matches. Size is omitted from some rows. Given values are once, few, many or a class for expanded clones.

>many|TRBV12-3/TRBV12-4|TRBJ1-4|.
CASSRDQNEKLFF
TGTGCCAGCAGTCGGGACCAGAATGAAAAACTGTTTTTT
>many|TRBV6-5|TRBJ2-1|.
CASSYSMKDYDNEQFF
TGTGCCAGCAGTTACTCGATGAAAGACTACGACAATGAGCAGTTCTTC
>.|TRBV2|TRBJ1-5|.
CASSERGPAGDQPQHF
TGTGCCAGCAGTGAACGGGGGCCCGCCGGGGATCAGCCCCAGCATTTT
>few|TRBV29-1|TRBJ2-3|.
CSVERAGLGDTQYF
TGCAGCGTTGAGCGGGCGGGTCTCGGAGATACGCAGTATTTT
>many|TRBV2|TRBJ1-5|.
CASSGGREQPQHF
TGTGCCAGCAGTGGGGGCAGGGAACAGCCCCAGCATTTT
>.|TRBV20-1|TRBJ2-5|TRBD2
CSARTGGGETQYF
TGCAGTGCTAGAACGGGGGGGGGAGAGACCCAGTACTTC
>many|TRBV20-1|TRBJ1-6|TRBD1
CSAQGQGAVYNSPLHF
TGCAGTGCTCAAGGACAGGGGGCCGTCTATAATTCACCCCTCCACTTT
>few|TRBV4-1|TRBJ2-3|TRBD1
CASSQDGQGSTDTQYF
TGCGCCAGCAGCCAAGACGGACAGGGAAGCACAGATACGCAGTATTTT
>many|TRBV20-1|TRBJ2-6|TRBD1
CSARRDRGPGANVLTF
TGCAGTGCTCGGCGGGACAGGGGGCCTGGGGCCAACGTCCTGACTTTC
>few|TRBV7-9|TRBJ2-2|.
CASSLVGADTGELFF
TGTGCCAGCAGCTTAGTGGGTGCGGACACCGGGGAGCTGTTTTTT
>few|TRBV7-2|TRBJ2-7|.
CASSLLEGDYEQYF
TGTGCCAGCAGCCTACTTGAGGGAGACTACGAGCAGTACTTC
>.|TRBV19|TRBJ1-5|TRBD1
CATSSGGYQPQHF
TGTGCCACCTCATCAGGGGGCTATCAGCCCCAGCATTTT
>many|TRBV9|TRBJ2-5|.
CASSVGDRRWRETQYF
TGTGCCAGCAGCGTAGGAGACAGGAGATGGAGAGAGACCCAGTACTTC
>many|TRBV2|TRBJ1-5|TRBD1
CASSLQGAGQPQHF
TGTGCCAGCAGCCTCCAGGGGGCAGGTCAGCCCCAGCATTTT
>few|TRBV20-1|TRBJ2-7|.
CSASDPRGTTSYEQYF
TGCAGTGCTAGCGACCCCAGAGGGACAACCAGCTACGAGCAGTACTTC
>.|TRBV2|TRBJ2-7|TRBD2
CASTGLAGPSYEQYF
TGTGCCAGCACAGGACTAGCGGGACCCTCCTACGAGCAGTACTTC
>.|TRBV4-1|TRBJ2-1|TRBD2
CASSLPGLAGAGYNEQFF
TGCGCCAGCAGCCTCCCGGGACTAGCGGGAGCGGGCTACAATGAGCAGTTCTTC
>many|TRBV27|TRBJ2-2|TRBD2
CASSPRAGGNTGELFF
TGTGCCAGCAGCCCCAGGGCGGGGGGGAACACCGGGGAGCTGTTTTTT
>many|TRBV11-2|TRBJ1-3|TRBD1
CASRDSSGNTIYF
TGTGCCAGCCGGGACAGCTCTGGAAACACCATATATTTT
>many|TRBV7-9|TRBJ2-5|.
CASSLARLGGNQETQYF
TGTGCCAGCAGCTTAGCTCGACTAGGGGGTAACCAAGAGACCCAGTACTTC
>few|TRBV2|TRBJ2-7|.
CASSSDRSTRTYEQYF
TGTGCCAGCAGCTCCGATCGGAGTACAAGGACCTACGAGCAGTACTTC
>.|TRBV13|TRBJ2-3|.
CASSSRSTGATFTDTQYF
TGTGCCAGCAGCTCGAGATCTACAGGCGCTACTTTCACAGATACGCAGTATTTT
>few|TRBV5-4|TRBJ2-3|TRBD2
CASSLIGVSGSTDTQYF
TGTGCCAGCAGCTTGATCGGAGTTAGCGGGTCCACAGATACGCAGTATTTT
>few|TRBV18|TRBJ2-5|.
CASSPSTGAETQYF
TGTGCCAGCTCACCATCGACGGGAGCAGAGACCCAGTACTTC
>.|TRBV12-3/TRBV12-4|TRBJ2-3|TRBD1
CASTPSRDRDTDTQYF
TGTGCCAGCACCCCTTCCCGGGACAGGGACACAGATACGCAGTATTTT
>once|TRBV6-2/TRBV6-3|TRBJ1-5|.
CASRSIQGYQPQHF
TGTGCCAGCAGGTCAATCCAGGGTTATCAGCCCCAGCATTTT
>many|TRBV27|TRBJ2-2|.
CASSLEGWQRNTGELFF
TGTGCCAGCAGTTTAGAAGGTTGGCAGAGGAACACCGGGGAGCTGTTTTTT
>many|TRBV20-1|TRBJ1-1|TRBD1
CSARDQGAGKAFF
TGCAGTGCTAGAGATCAGGGGGCGGGGAAGGCTTTCTTT
>many|TRBV2|TRBJ2-7|.
CASIVVSLNYEQYF
TGTGCCAGCATTGTAGTAAGCTTAAACTACGAGCAGTACTTC
>many|TRBV24-1|TRBJ1-5|.
CATSDLPGQLNQPQHF
TGTGCCACCAGTGATTTGCCTGGACAACTCAATCAGCCCCAGCATTTT
>.|TRBV11-2|TRBJ2-5|TRBD2
CASSLDRASGSEETQYF
TGTGCCAGCAGCTTAGATAGGGCTAGCGGGAGTGAAGAGACCCAGTACTTC
>many|TRBV28|TRBJ1-5|.
CASSIPTDYSNQPQHF
TGTGCCAGCAGTATTCCGACAGATTATAGCAATCAGCCCCAGCATTTT
>many|TRBV4-1|TRBJ2-5|.
CASSQGWGETQYF
TGCGCCAGCAGCCAAGGATGGGGGGAGACCCAGTACTTC
>many|TRBV12-3/TRBV12-4|TRBJ2-1|TRBD2
CASSLFGYGGRAYNEQFF
TGTGCCAGCAGTTTATTCGGGTATGGCGGGAGGGCCTACAATGAGCAGTTCTTC